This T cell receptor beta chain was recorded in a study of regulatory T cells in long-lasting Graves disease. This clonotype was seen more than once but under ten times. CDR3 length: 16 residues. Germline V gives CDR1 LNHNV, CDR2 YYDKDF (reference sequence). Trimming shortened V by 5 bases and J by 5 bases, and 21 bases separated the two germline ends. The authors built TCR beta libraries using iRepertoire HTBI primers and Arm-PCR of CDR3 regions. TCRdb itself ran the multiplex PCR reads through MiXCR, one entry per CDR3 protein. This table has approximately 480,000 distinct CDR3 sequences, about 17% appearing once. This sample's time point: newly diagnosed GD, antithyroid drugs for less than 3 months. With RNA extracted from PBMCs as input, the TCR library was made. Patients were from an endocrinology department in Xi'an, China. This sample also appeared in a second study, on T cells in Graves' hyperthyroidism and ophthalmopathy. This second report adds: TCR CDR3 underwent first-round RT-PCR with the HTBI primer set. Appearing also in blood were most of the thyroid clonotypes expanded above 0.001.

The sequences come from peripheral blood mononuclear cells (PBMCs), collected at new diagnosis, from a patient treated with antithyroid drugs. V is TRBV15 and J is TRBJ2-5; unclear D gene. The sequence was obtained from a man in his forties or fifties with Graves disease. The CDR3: CATSPISARRLETQYF. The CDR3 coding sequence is TGTGCCACCAGCCCCATTTCGGCTAGACGATTGGAGACCCAGTACTTC. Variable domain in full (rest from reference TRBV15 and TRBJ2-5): DAMVIQNPRYQVTQFGKPVTLSCSQTLNHNVMYWYQQKSSQAPKLLFHYYDKDFNNEADTPDNFQSRRPNTSFCFLDIRSPGLGDTAMYLCATSPISARRLETQYFGPGTRLLVL.